One and the same sample provided the 7 T cell receptor beta chains below, sequenced in a study of vaccination effects on CD4 cells after COVID-19. Pools of viral peptides were used by the ViraFEST assay to expand antigen-specific CD4+ T cells ahead of sequencing. A roughly ten-day culture period preceded the isolation of CD4+ T cells. Between March and December 2020, the person had a SARS-CoV-2 infection that PCR confirmed. The table came from immunoSEQ multiplex PCR; TCRdb's copy has only in-frame clones and leaves some out. The sample yields 30,000 to 35,000 clones, approximately 72% seen once. Antigens for these TCRs are unknown. The sequencing used CD4+ T cells from PBMCs cultured with a peptide pool, collected before COVID-19 vaccination. Source of these receptors: a human donor who had a prior SARS-CoV-2 infection.

The rearrangement links TRBV6-1 to TRBJ2-7, with 7 bases that match TRBD2. The CDR3 consists of 15 residues. CDR1 is MNHNS and CDR2 is SASEGT in the germline V gene. V dropped 2 bases and J dropped 4; count of bases not matched to a gene: 8. The chain's CDR3 is CASSELNSGIYEQYF. Here the CDR3 DNA reads TGTGCCAGCAGTGAACTTAACAGCGGGATATACGAGCAGTACTTC.

The chain has TRBV13 and TRBJ2-1, with 14 bases matching TRBD2. Losses at the gene ends were 1 base for V and 10 bases for J; bases not matched to a gene: 9. This CDR3 is 17 amino acids long. Germline V CDR1 and CDR2: PRHDT, FYEKMQ (reference sequence). CDR3 DNA sequence: TGTGCCAGCAGCTTAGAAGCCGGGACTAGCGGGGGAACCGAGCAGTTCTTC. The encoded protein is CASSLEAGTSGGTEQFF.

The chain joins TRBV14 to TRBJ2-1; 15 bases are shared with TRBD2. V lost 4 bases, J lost 7 bases, and 8 bases stayed unmatched. Germline V gene sequence: CDR1 SGHDN, CDR2 FVKESK. The CDR3 totals 17 residues. In DNA, the CDR3 is TGTGCCAGCAGCCCTTGGACTAGCGGGGGGGCTACGAATGAGCAGTTCTTC. It specifies CASSPWTSGGATNEQFF.

The rearrangement links TRBV7-9 to TRBJ1-2; D is uncertain. The CDR3 contains 14 residues. Trimming shortened V by 7 bases and J by 0 bases, and 12 bases separated the two germline ends. Germline CDR1 reads SEHNR; CDR2 reads FQNEAQ (reference sequence). The CDR3 spells CASTNHPSNYGYTF. Written as DNA, the CDR3 is TGTGCCAGCACAAATCACCCGTCTAACTATGGCTACACCTTC. Full variable domain (missing parts from reference TRBV7-9 and TRBJ1-2): DTGVSQNPRHKITKRGQNVTFRCDPISEHNRLYWYRQTLGQGPEFLTYFQNEAQLEKSRLLSDRFSAERPKGSFSTLEIQRTEQGDSAMYLCASTNHPSNYGYTFGSGTRLTVV.

The rearrangement links TRBV19 to TRBJ2-5, with a tentative D call TRBD1 (5 bases). The CDR3 has 13 amino acids. Germline V CDR1 and CDR2: LNHDA, SQIVND (reference sequence). V was pared by 1 base and J by 5 bases, with 8 bases between. The CDR3 reads CASSIGGRETQYF. The DNA for the CDR3 is TGTGCCAGTAGTATAGGGGGCCGGGAGACCCAGTACTTC.

V gene TRBV2 combines with J gene TRBJ1-2; D might be TRBD1 (6 bases). This CDR3 has 13 residues. The V gene's germline CDR1 is SNHLY and CDR2 FYNNEI. V lost 7 bases, J lost 5 bases, and 14 bases lay in between. The CDR3, as DNA: TGTGCCAGCACCCTGGACAGACCTTATGGCTACACCTTC. This sequence encodes CASTLDRPYGYTF.

This chain uses TRBV19 with TRBJ1-1; D unresolved. Deletions cut 6 bases from V and 5 bases from J, with 13 bases between. CDR1 and CDR2 (germline): LNHDA, SQIVND (reference sequence). The CDR3 has 13 amino acids. DNA of the CDR3: TGTGCCAGTAGCCCACCACGTCGGACTGAAGCTTTCTTT. The encoded protein is CASSPPRRTEAFF.